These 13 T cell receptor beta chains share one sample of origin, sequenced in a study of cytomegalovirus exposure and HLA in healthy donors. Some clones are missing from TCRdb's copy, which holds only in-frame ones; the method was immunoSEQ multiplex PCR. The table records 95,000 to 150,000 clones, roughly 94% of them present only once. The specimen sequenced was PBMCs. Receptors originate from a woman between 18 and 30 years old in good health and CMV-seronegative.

In DNA, the CDR3 is TGTGCCAGCAGTGCACCGGGACAGTACACTGAAGCTTTCTTT. Amino acid sequence: CASSAPGQYTEAFF. The rearrangement links TRBV28 to TRBJ1-1, with 7 bases identical to TRBD1. The V and J ends lost 5 bases and 3 bases, in that order; junction bases with no gene match: 6. The CDR3 is 14 residues long. CDR1 is MDHEN and CDR2 is SYDVKM in the germline V gene.

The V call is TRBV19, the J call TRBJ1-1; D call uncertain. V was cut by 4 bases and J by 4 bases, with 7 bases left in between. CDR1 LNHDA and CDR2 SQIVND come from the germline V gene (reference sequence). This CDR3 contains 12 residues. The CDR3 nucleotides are TGTGCCAGTAGTAAGGTAGCCACTGAAGCTTTCTTT. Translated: CASSKVATEAFF.

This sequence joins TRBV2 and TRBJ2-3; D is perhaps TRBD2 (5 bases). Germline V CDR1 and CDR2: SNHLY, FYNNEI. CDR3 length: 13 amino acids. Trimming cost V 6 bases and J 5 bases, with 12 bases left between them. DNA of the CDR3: TGTGCCAGCAGGGGAAACGGGGAAGATACGCAGTATTTT. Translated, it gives CASRGNGEDTQYF.

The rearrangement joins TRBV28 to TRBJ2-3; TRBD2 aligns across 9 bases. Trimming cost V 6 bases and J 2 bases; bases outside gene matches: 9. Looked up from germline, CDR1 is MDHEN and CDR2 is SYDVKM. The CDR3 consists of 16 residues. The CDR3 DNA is TGTGCCAGCAGAACCCCAGCGGGGGGTTACACAGATACGCAGTATTTT. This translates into CASRTPAGGYTDTQYF.

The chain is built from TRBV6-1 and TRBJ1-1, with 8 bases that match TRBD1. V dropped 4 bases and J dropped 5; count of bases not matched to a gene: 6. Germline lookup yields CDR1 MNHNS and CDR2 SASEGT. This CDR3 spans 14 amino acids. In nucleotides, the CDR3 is TGTGCCAGCAGTGCAGGACAGGGCAGGACTGAAGCTTTCTTT. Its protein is CASSAGQGRTEAFF.

CDR3 nucleotide sequence: TGTGCCAGCAGTCCTGGACAGCACTCCTACGAGCAGTACTTC. Translating it yields CASSPGQHSYEQYF. The chain recombines TRBV6-5 with TRBJ2-7, with a possible D match to TRBD1 (6 bases). Germline CDR1 is MNHEY and CDR2 is SVGAGI. The CDR3 length is 14 residues. Trimming shortened V by 5 bases and J by 0 bases, and 11 bases separated the two germline ends.

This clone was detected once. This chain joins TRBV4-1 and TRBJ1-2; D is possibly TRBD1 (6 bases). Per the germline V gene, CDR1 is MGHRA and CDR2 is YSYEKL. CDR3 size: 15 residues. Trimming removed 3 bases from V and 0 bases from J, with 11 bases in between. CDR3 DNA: TGCGCCAGCAGCCACCGACAGGAACCTAACTATGGCTACACCTTC. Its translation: CASSHRQEPNYGYTF.

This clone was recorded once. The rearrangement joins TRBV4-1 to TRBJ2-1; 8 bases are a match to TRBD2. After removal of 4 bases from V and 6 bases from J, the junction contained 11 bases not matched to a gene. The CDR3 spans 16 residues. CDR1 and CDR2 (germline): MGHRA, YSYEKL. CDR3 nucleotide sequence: TGCGCCAGCAGCCCGATCCCCGGGACTAGAGTCAATGAGCAGTTCTTC. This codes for CASSPIPGTRVNEQFF.

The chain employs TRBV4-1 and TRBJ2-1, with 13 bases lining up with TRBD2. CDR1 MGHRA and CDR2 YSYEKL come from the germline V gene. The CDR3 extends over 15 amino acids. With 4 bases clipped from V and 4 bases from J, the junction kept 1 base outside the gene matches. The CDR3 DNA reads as TGCGCCAGCAGCCCGGGACTAGCGGGATACAATGAGCAGTTCTTC. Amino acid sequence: CASSPGLAGYNEQFF.

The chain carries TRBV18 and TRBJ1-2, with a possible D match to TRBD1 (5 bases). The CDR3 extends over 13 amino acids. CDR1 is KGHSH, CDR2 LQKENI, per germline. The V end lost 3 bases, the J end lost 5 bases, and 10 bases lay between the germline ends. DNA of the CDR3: TGTGCCAGCTCACCCAGCAGGGAATATGGCTACACCTTC. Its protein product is CASSPSREYGYTF.

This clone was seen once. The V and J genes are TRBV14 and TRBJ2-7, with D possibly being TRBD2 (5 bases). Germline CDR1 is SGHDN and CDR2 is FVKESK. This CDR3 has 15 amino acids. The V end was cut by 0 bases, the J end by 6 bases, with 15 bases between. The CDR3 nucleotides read TGTGCCAGCAGCCAAGATAGAGCCGGGGTTCGCGAGCAGTACTTC. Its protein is CASSQDRAGVREQYF.

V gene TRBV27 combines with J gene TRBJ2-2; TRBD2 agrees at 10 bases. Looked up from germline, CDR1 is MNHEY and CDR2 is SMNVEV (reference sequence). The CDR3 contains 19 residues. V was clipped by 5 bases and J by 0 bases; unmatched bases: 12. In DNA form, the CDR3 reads TGTGCCAGCAGTCCTGGGTGGGTGCTAGCGGGAGCGAACACCGGGGAGCTGTTTTTT. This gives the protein CASSPGWVLAGANTGELFF.

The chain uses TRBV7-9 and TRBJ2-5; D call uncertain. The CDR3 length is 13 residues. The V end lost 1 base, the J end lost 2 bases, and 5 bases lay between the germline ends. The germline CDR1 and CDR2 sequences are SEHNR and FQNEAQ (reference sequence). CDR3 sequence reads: CASSLVEQETQYF. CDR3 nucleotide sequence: TGTGCCAGCAGCTTAGTGGAGCAAGAGACCCAGTACTTC.